Presented here are 14 T cell receptor beta chains from one specimen sequenced in a study of T cell changes during pregnancy in multiple sclerosis (dated by TCRdb to between 2019 and 2020). The method was the immunoSEQ multiplex PCR assay. In TCRdb, the immuneACCESS table is reduced to in-frame sequences with V and J assigned. These tables do not hold every clone; where another copy was compared, an unresolved V gene accounts for under half, and the others remain unexplained. Counted in this sample were approximately 85,000 clones; approximately 90% of them appeared once. The ten largest clonotypes hold 2.5% of the sample. Sequences were derived from peripheral blood, sampled in the first trimester of pregnancy. All receptors come from a female donor with multiple sclerosis, enrolled in a pregnancy study.

This chain joins TRBV2 and TRBJ2-2; TRBD2 agrees at 8 bases. The length of the CDR3 is 15 residues. Germline CDR1 is SNHLY and CDR2 is FYNNEI. With V trimmed by 4 bases and J by 5 bases, 6 bases remained unmatched. The CDR3 nucleotides are TGTGCCAGCAGTGGCGGGGGGCCCGGGACCGGGGAGCTGTTTTTT. Translation: CASSGGGPGTGELFF.

This clone was detected once. V is TRBV28 and J is TRBJ1-6; D call uncertain. V was pared by 4 bases and J by 1 base, with 14 bases between. CDR1 is MDHEN, CDR2 SYDVKM, per germline. The CDR3 length is 17 residues. The CDR3 loop is CASSSSLRLSYNSPLHF. The CDR3, as DNA: TGTGCCAGCAGTTCGTCCCTCCGGTTGTCCTATAATTCACCCCTCCACTTT.

This clone came up once. This rearrangement joins TRBV20-1 to TRBJ2-7; weak D call: TRBD2 (6 bases). CDR1 and CDR2 from the germline V gene are DFQATT and SNEGSKA (reference sequence). Trimming left V 6 bases short and J 5 bases short, with 11 bases between. The CDR3 runs to 11 residues. For the CDR3, the DNA is TGCAGTGCATCAGGGACTGACGAGCAGTACTTC. This sequence encodes CSASGTDEQYF.

The CDR3 sequence is CASRSQDPSYEQYF. The CDR3 DNA reads as TGTGCCAGCAGGTCGCAGGATCCTTCCTACGAGCAGTACTTC. The chain recombines TRBV28 with TRBJ2-7; D is unclear. CDR1 is MDHEN and CDR2 is SYDVKM in the germline V gene. This CDR3 has 14 amino acids. V lost 6 bases and J 1 base, leaving 13 bases between the germline ends. The entire variable domain, with the rest obtained from reference TRBV28 and TRBJ2-7, is as follows: DVKVTQSSRYLVKRTGEKVFLECVQDMDHENMFWYRQDPGLGLRLIYFSYDVKMKEKGDIPEGYSVSREKKERFSLILESASTNQTSMYLCASRSQDPSYEQYFGPGTRLTVT.

This clone was seen just once. The genes are TRBV9 and TRBJ2-2; maybe TRBD1 (6 bases). Per the germline V gene, CDR1 is SGDLS and CDR2 is YYNGEE. V dropped 4 bases and J dropped 0 bases, with 13 bases sitting between them. The CDR3 has 16 residues. For the CDR3, the DNA is TGTGCCAGCAGCCCCCGGACAGCCGCGAACACCGGGGAGCTGTTTTTT. Translating gives CASSPRTAANTGELFF. Complete variable domain (other parts from reference TRBV9 and TRBJ2-2): DSGVTQTPKHLITATGQRVTLRCSPRSGDLSVYWYQQSLDQGLQFLIQYYNGEERAKGNILERFSAQQFPDLHSELNLSSLELGDSALYFCASSPRTAANTGELFFGEGSRLTVL.

The chain carries TRBV9 and TRBJ2-5, with D possibly being TRBD1 (6 bases). This CDR3 has 16 amino acids. V was clipped by 2 bases and J by 4 bases, with 18 bases between them. In germline, CDR1 is SGDLS, CDR2 YYNGEE. The CDR3 reads CASSVTGLAGAETQYF. The CDR3 DNA is TGTGCCAGCAGCGTCACGGGGCTAGCAGGGGCAGAGACCCAGTACTTC.

V usage is TRBV7-9 and J usage is TRBJ1-2; 7 bases map to TRBD1. The CDR3 is 11 amino acids. Trimming removed 3 bases from V and 8 bases from J; junction bases left unmatched: 0. Germline CDR1 SEHNR, CDR2 FQNEAQ (reference sequence). Here the CDR3 reads CASSLTGGYTF. The CDR3 DNA reads as TGTGCCAGCAGCTTGACAGGGGGCTACACCTTC.

This clone is a singleton in its sample. V is TRBV28 and J is TRBJ2-3; possibly TRBD1 for D (5 bases). There are 12 residues in the CDR3. Germline V gives CDR1 MDHEN, CDR2 SYDVKM. V was trimmed by 10 bases and J by 6 bases, leaving 14 bases between them. This CDR3 reads CATTWGADTQYF. The CDR3 nucleotides are TGTGCCACCACATGGGGCGCCGATACGCAGTATTTT.

The genes are TRBV9 and TRBJ1-2, with 8 bases aligning to TRBD1. Germline V lookup: CDR1 SGDLS, CDR2 YYNGEE. The CDR3 has 13 residues. The trim removed 4 bases at V and 8 bases at J, leaving 7 bases unmatched. DNA for the CDR3: TGTGCCAGCAGCTTGACAGGGGTGGAAGGCTACACCTTC. Protein sequence: CASSLTGVEGYTF.

As for this clone: This sample includes further DNA sequences coding for the same CDR3. The CDR3 is CASSVGGGRNTGELFF. The CDR3 DNA reads as TGTGCCAGCAGCGTAGGGGGCGGACGGAACACCGGGGAGCTGTTTTTT. J is TRBJ2-2 and V is TRBV9, with D perhaps matching TRBD1 (5 bases). Trimming cost V 0 bases and J 1 base, with 10 bases left between them. CDR1 and CDR2 from the germline V gene are SGDLS and YYNGEE. This CDR3 has 16 residues.

The sample holds a few counts of this clone. The chain couples TRBV5-1 to TRBJ1-1; tentatively, D is TRBD1 (6 bases). Germline V CDR1 and CDR2: SGHRS, YFSETQ. V dropped 4 bases and J dropped 1 base, with 8 bases sitting between them. The CDR3 length is 13 residues. The CDR3 DNA is TGCGCCAGCAGCCCGGGACAGAACACTGAAGCTTTCTTT. Its translation: CASSPGQNTEAFF.

A note on this clone: Other DNA sequences of this sample code for an identical CDR3. The rearrangement uses TRBV5-1 and TRBJ2-5; D unresolved. The ends were cut back, 4 bases at V and 2 bases at J, with 3 bases in the middle. The CDR3 extends over 11 amino acids. Germline values: CDR1 SGHRS, CDR2 YFSETQ. The CDR3 bases are TGCGCCAGCAGCCTACAAGAGACCCAGTACTTC. Amino acid sequence: CASSLQETQYF.

This clone came up once. The V gene is TRBV6-5, the J gene TRBJ2-1; 8 bases agree with TRBD2. V dropped 5 bases and J dropped 6; count of bases not matched to a gene: 6. CDR3 length equals 14 residues. The V gene's germline CDR1 is MNHEY and CDR2 SVGAGI. The CDR3 here is CASSESGRVNEQFF. CDR3 nucleotide sequence: TGTGCCAGCAGTGAGTCCGGGAGGGTCAATGAGCAGTTCTTC.

The chain recombines TRBV5-1 with TRBJ2-7; TRBD1 matches 7 bases. V lost 4 bases to trimming and J lost 0 bases; unmatched junction nucleotides: 4. This CDR3 is built from 14 residues. Germline lookup yields CDR1 SGHRS and CDR2 YFSETQ. CDR3 DNA: TGCGCCAGCAGCACCTGGGACAGCTCCTACGAGCAGTACTTC. Protein product: CASSTWDSSYEQYF. Supplemented by reference TRBV5-1 and TRBJ2-7, the full variable domain reads KAGVTQTPRYLIKTRGQQVTLSCSPISGHRSVSWYQQTPGQGLQFLFEYFSETQRNKGNFPGRFSGRQFSNSRSEMNVSTLELGDSALYLCASSTWDSSYEQYFGPGTRLTVT.